Given below is one T cell receptor (beta chain) in context. What it binds is unknown. This record belongs to a study of T cell responses to AZD1222 COVID-19 vaccine. Study-level results: White British donors predominated, females outnumbered males, and clonal diversity was possibly underestimated. It was only after the peak T cell response that any repertoires were sampled. In the spike-specific TCR repertoire, nearly half reportedly target unmutated variant regions.

Profiling relied on immunoSEQ multiplex PCR, and the TCRdb table lists in-frame clones only, not all of them. Of some 90,000 clones listed, about 90% are singletons. V was cut by 1 base and J by 0 bases, with 4 bases left in between. CDR3 size: 14 residues. The germline V gene encodes CDR1 SGHTA and CDR2 FQGNSA. The chain joins TRBV7-2 to TRBJ1-5; D is ambiguous. The material sequenced was peripheral blood, taken on day 0 of AZD1222 vaccination. The TCR sequence derives from an adult in good health. CDR3 protein: CASSLVGSNQPQHF. The CDR3, as DNA: TGTGCCAGCAGCTTAGTTGGTAGCAATCAGCCCCAGCATTTT.